The rows below give T cell receptor beta chains drawn from one sample of a study of OX40 agonist ivuxolimab in advanced cancers. Sequencing was performed with immunoSEQ multiplex PCR; in TCRdb, only in-frame clones are kept and a portion is missing. The sample contains approximately 120,000 clones, roughly 90% of which appear only once. This material consisted of CD4+ or CD8+ T cells sorted from blood, taken in a trial of the OX40 agonist ivuxolimab. All receptors derive from an adult with an advanced solid tumor such as melanoma, head and neck, liver or kidney cancer. Both conserved end residues are part of each CDR3.

J gene,V gene,CDR3 protein
TRBJ2-7,TRBV2,CASSESGLADAYEQYF
TRBJ2-7,TRBV7-2,CASSLQAYYEQYF
TRBJ2-5,TRBV7-8,CASSFAGETQYF
TRBJ2-2,TRBV2,CASSEQNTGELFF
TRBJ2-7,TRBV6-1,CASTETRGYEQYF
TRBJ2-1,TRBV2,CASSEDSHEQFF
TRBJ2-1,TRBV9,CASSARGGSPSSSYNEQFF
TRBJ2-2,TRBV7-8,CASSFSGNTGELFF
TRBJ1-4,TRBV18,CASSRAANEKLFF
TRBJ1-4,TRBV6-1,CASSTGAGELKLFF
TRBJ1-1,TRBV6-4,CASSDRENTEAFF
TRBJ2-6,TRBV27,CASSLTGGANVLTF
TRBJ2-7,TRBV28,CASRVLTGSQYF
TRBJ2-3,TRBV9,CASSVGAGADTQYF
TRBJ2-3,TRBV5-1,CASSLSGRGDTQYF
TRBJ1-5,TRBV5-5,CASSGTGAGNQPQHF
TRBJ2-4,TRBV28,CASSTFGGAREMQYF
TRBJ1-1,TRBV9,CASSEPGQGARTEAFF
TRBJ2-4,TRBV18,CASSSTAPGYIQYF
TRBJ2-7,TRBV28,CASSLVAGSDEQYF
TRBJ1-2,TRBV6-1,CASSDGREANGYTF
TRBJ1-2,TRBV7-9,CASGSRVGGYTF
TRBJ2-5,TRBV20-1,CSASGRGTQYF
TRBJ2-3,TRBV5-4,CASSLLTSGRTDTQYF
TRBJ2-2,TRBV7-3,CASSFIGTGELFF
TRBJ2-7,TRBV7-2,CASSPPGSEQYF